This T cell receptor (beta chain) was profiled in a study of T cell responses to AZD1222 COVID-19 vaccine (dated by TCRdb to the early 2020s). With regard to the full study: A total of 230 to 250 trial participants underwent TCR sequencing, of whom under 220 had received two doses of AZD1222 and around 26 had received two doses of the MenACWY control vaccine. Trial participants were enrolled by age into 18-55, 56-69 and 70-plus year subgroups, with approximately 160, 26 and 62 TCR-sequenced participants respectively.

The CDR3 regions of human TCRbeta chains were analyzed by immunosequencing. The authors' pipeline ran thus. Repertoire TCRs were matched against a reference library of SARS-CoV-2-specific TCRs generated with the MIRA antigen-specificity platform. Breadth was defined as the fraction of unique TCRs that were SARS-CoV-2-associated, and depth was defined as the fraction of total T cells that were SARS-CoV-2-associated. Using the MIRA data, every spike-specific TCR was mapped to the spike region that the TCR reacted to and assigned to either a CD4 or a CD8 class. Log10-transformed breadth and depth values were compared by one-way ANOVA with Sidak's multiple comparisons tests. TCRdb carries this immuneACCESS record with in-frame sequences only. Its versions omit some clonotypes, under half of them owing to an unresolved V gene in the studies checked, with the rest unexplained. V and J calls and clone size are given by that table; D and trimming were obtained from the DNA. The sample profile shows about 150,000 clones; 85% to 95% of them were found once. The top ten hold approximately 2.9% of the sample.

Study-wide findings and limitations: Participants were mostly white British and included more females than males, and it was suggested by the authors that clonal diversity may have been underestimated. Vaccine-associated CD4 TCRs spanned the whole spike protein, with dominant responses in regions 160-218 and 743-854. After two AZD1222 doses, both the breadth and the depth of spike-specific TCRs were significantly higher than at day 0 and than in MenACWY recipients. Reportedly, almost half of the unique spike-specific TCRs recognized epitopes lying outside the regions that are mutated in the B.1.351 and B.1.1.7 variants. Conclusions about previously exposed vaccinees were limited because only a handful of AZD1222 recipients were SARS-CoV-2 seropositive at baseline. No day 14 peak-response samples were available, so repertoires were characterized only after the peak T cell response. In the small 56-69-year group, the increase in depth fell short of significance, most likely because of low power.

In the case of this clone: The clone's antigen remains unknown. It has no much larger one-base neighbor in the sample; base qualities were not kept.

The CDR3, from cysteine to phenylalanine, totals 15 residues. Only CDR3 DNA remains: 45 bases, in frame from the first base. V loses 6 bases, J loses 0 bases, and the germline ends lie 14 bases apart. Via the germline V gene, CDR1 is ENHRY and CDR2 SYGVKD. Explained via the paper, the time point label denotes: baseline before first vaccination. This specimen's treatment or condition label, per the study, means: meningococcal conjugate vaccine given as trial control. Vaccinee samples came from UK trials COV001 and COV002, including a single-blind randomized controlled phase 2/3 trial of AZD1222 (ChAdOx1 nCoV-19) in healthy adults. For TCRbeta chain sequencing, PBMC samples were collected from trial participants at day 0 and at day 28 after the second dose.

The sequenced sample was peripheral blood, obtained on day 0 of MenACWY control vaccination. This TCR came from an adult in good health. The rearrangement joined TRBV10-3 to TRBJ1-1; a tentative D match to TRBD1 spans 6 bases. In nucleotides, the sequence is TGTGCCATCAGCGCGCAGGGGTACATGAACACTGAAGCTTTCTTT. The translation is CAISAQGYMNTEAFF.